Below, 6 T cell receptor beta chains from the same sample are listed, as sequenced in a study of control samples from healthy donors and cancer patients. Assay used: immunoSEQ multiplex PCR; TCRdb lists only in-frame clones, some missing. The table lists approximately 160,000 clones, around 90% of them singletons. The sequencing input was blood. The receptor set was obtained from a woman aged 25 to 39 in good health.

The rearrangement uses TRBV27 and TRBJ1-5, with a tentative D call TRBD1 (5 bases). V gave up 9 bases and J gave up 2 bases, with 14 bases separating them. The length of the CDR3 is 14 residues. The germline V gene has CDR1 MNHEY and CDR2 SMNVEV (reference sequence). CDR3 amino acids: CASSGGWGNQPQHF. The CDR3 region has the DNA TGTGCCAGTTCGGGGGGATGGGGCAATCAGCCCCAGCATTTT.

This rearrangement joins TRBV5-1 to TRBJ2-1; D assignment may be TRBD1 or TRBD2 (5 bases each). The V gene's germline CDR1 is SGHRS and CDR2 YFSETQ. The V and J ends lost 4 bases and 16 bases respectively, with 27 bases between them. CDR3 length: 15 residues. The CDR3 region is CASSPQSSHWDPGFF. CDR3 DNA sequence: TGCGCCAGCAGCCCCCAATCTAGCCATTGGGACCCGGGCTTCTTC.

This chain links TRBV7-2 with TRBJ2-3, with a possible D match to TRBD2 (7 bases). With 0 bases removed from V and 5 bases from J, the gap between germline ends came to 12 bases. Germline loops: CDR1 SGHTA, CDR2 FQGNSA. The CDR3 totals 15 residues. The CDR3 spells CASSLAGGGLDTQYF. The CDR3 DNA reads as TGTGCCAGCAGCTTAGCGGGGGGGGGCCTAGATACGCAGTATTTT.

This chain joins TRBV12-3 or TRBV12-4 and TRBJ1-4; possible D gene TRBD1, 5 bases. V shed 6 bases and J shed 7 bases, with 9 bases lying between them. This CDR3 has 12 residues. The CDR3 region is CASRGTGEKLFF. The CDR3 coding sequence is TGTGCCAGCAGGGGGACCGGTGAAAAACTGTTTTTT.

The chain links TRBV20-1 to TRBJ1-1; D is uncertain. The CDR3 spans 11 residues. The germline V gene has CDR1 DFQATT and CDR2 SNEGSKA (reference sequence). CDR3 DNA sequence: TGCACTGGATGGGTGAACACTGAAGCTTTCTTT. Its protein is CTGWVNTEAFF.

The gene calls are TRBV7-2 and TRBJ2-5; no firm D call. CDR3 length: 13 residues. In germline, CDR1 is SGHTA, CDR2 FQGNSA. V lost 6 bases, J lost 2 bases, and 10 bases lay in between. CDR3 DNA sequence: TGTGCCAGCAGAGAAGCTAGTCAAGAGACCCAGTACTTC. This translates into CASREASQETQYF.